The 29 T cell receptor beta chains given below trace back to one sample, sequenced in a study of siplizumab effects on memory and regulatory T cells. TCRdb's table, derived via immunoSEQ multiplex PCR, lists solely in-frame clones and lacks some. The sample includes about 98,000 clones, about 93% of them seen just once. The sequenced sample was CD4+ T cells sorted from blood. These receptors were collected from a human donor in good health.

The V call is TRBV29-1, the J call TRBJ1-1; 12 nucleotides agree with TRBD1. Germline V CDR1 and CDR2: SQVTM, ANQGSEA. Losses at the gene ends were 7 bases for V and 7 bases for J; bases not matched to a gene: 7. The CDR3 extends over 13 amino acids. The CDR3 spells CSARDRGLLEAFF. The DNA for the CDR3 is TGCAGCGCCCGGGACAGGGGGCTTCTTGAAGCTTTCTTT. The entire variable domain, with the rest obtained from reference TRBV29-1 and TRBJ1-1, is as follows: SAVISQKPSRDICQRGTSLTIQCQVDSQVTMMFWYRQQPGQSLTLIATANQGSEATYESGFVIDKFPISRPNLTFSTLTVSNMSPEDSSIYLCSARDRGLLEAFFGQGTRLTVV.

V and J are TRBV25-1 and TRBJ1-1, with 9 bases fitting TRBD1. Germline lookup yields CDR1 MGHDK and CDR2 SYGVNS. The V gene end was trimmed by 6 bases and the J gene end by 0 bases; junction bases not matched to a gene: 14. The CDR3 is 18 amino acids. CDR3 in amino acids: CASSGESLWDRVNTEAFF. As DNA, the CDR3 is TGTGCCAGCAGCGGTGAGTCGTTGTGGGACAGGGTGAACACTGAAGCTTTCTTT.

The gene calls are TRBV4-1 and TRBJ1-3; D gene uncertain. The V end was cut by 1 base, the J end by 0 bases, with 13 bases between. CDR1 and CDR2 from the germline V gene are MGHRA and YSYEKL. The CDR3 consists of 17 residues. The CDR3: CASSQGRADRSGNTIYF. The DNA of the CDR3 is TGCGCCAGCAGCCAAGGCCGAGCGGACCGCTCTGGAAACACCATATATTTT.

V gene TRBV6-1 combines with J gene TRBJ2-1, with D tentatively TRBD1 (6 bases). The CDR3 runs to 14 residues. The V gene's germline CDR1 is MNHNS and CDR2 SASEGT. V was pared by 3 bases and J by 9 bases, with 15 bases between. The CDR3 here is CASSESYRAGEQFF. The DNA for the CDR3 is TGTGCCAGCAGTGAGTCATACAGGGCGGGTGAGCAGTTCTTC.

This chain connects TRBV11-3 to TRBJ2-5; D might be TRBD2 (5 bases). There are 15 residues in the CDR3. Germline CDR1 reads SGHNT; CDR2 reads YENEEA. Deletions cut 1 base from V and 5 bases from J, with 14 bases between. CDR3 in DNA: TGTGCCAGCAGCTTAGGGGGAGCGAGGTGGGAGACCCAGTACTTC. It encodes CASSLGGARWETQYF.

CDR3 sequence (DNA): TGTGCCAGCAGCTTAGAGGTCGGCGAGCAGTACTTC. It is translated as CASSLEVGEQYF. V and J are TRBV7-9 and TRBJ2-7, with D unclear. The V and J ends lost 1 base and 6 bases respectively, with 7 bases between them. Per germline, CDR1 SEHNR and CDR2 FQNEAQ (reference sequence). The CDR3 is 12 amino acids.

The chain combines TRBV29-1 with TRBJ1-4, with TRBD1 as a possible D gene (5 bases). The V and J ends lost 7 bases and 4 bases respectively, with 16 bases between them. CDR3 length equals 14 residues. Germline V gene lookup returns CDR1 SQVTM and CDR2 ANQGSEA. This CDR3 is CSGGDHKDNEKLFF. The DNA for the CDR3 is TGCAGCGGCGGGGACCACAAAGATAATGAAAAACTGTTTTTT.

This clone was detected a few times. The J gene is TRBJ1-4, the V gene TRBV2, with unresolved D. Deletions cut 8 bases from V and 5 bases from J, with 18 bases between. The CDR3 extends over 15 amino acids. Germline V CDR1 and CDR2: SNHLY, FYNNEI. The CDR3 reads CASSKGEARNEKLFF. The CDR3 DNA reads as TGTGCCAGCTCCAAGGGTGAGGCTCGGAATGAAAAACTGTTTTTT.

This clone was detected only once. The sample holds other DNA sequences that translate to the same CDR3. The chain recombines TRBV28 with TRBJ2-7; 9 bases align to TRBD2. CDR1 and CDR2 (germline): MDHEN, SYDVKM. This CDR3 has 14 amino acids. Trimming at V came to 2 bases and at J to 6 bases, leaving 5 bases not matched to a gene. The CDR3 is CASSLPLAGREQYF. The CDR3, as DNA: TGTGCCAGCAGTTTACCTCTAGCGGGGCGCGAGCAGTACTTC.

A single count supports this clone. The chain combines TRBV5-5 with TRBJ1-5, with unresolved D. V dropped 4 bases and J dropped 4 bases, with 12 bases sitting between them. The CDR3 is 14 amino acids. Germline CDR1 SGHKS, CDR2 YYEKEE (reference sequence). CDR3 in DNA: TGTGCCAGCAGCAGGGATATTATTAATCAGCCCCAGCATTTT. Its protein product is CASSRDIINQPQHF.

CDR3 nucleotides: TGTGCCAGCAGTGCCGAGAACTATGTGCAGTTCTTC. This sequence encodes CASSAENYVQFF. The V and J genes are TRBV2 and TRBJ2-1; no reliable D call. The germline gives CDR1 SNHLY, CDR2 FYNNEI. Trimming removed 4 bases at V and 12 bases at J, with 13 bases between. The CDR3 has 12 residues.

The chain couples TRBV11-3 to TRBJ2-1, with D tentatively TRBD1 (6 bases). The CDR3 sequence is 12 residues long. Trimming stripped 5 bases from V and 8 bases from J, with 10 bases between. Looked up from germline, CDR1 is SGHNT and CDR2 is YENEEA. The DNA of the CDR3 is TGTGCCAGCAGCGTAACAGGGTATGAGCAGTTCTTC. Amino acids: CASSVTGYEQFF.

The chain couples TRBV7-9 to TRBJ2-7; no reliable D call. The V gene's germline CDR1 is SEHNR and CDR2 FQNEAQ (reference sequence). The CDR3 is 14 amino acids. Trimming removed 1 base at V and 5 bases at J, with 12 bases between. This CDR3 is CASSLDGSEDEQYF. In DNA, the CDR3 is TGTGCCAGCAGCTTAGATGGAAGTGAAGACGAGCAGTACTTC. Based on the CDR3 plus reference TRBV7-9 and TRBJ2-7, the full variable domain is DTGVSQNPRHKITKRGQNVTFRCDPISEHNRLYWYRQTLGQGPEFLTYFQNEAQLEKSRLLSDRFSAERPKGSFSTLEIQRTEQGDSAMYLCASSLDGSEDEQYFGPGTRLTVT.

The chain carries TRBV27 and TRBJ2-1, with TRBD2 matching 9 bases. The J segment lost 5 bases and the V segment lost 4 bases, leaving 9 bases of the junction unmatched. CDR3 length: 16 residues. The germline gives CDR1 MNHEY, CDR2 SMNVEV (reference sequence). This chain's CDR3 is CASSSLSGSVDNEQFF. Written as DNA, the CDR3 is TGTGCCAGCAGTTCCCTTAGCGGGAGCGTCGACAATGAGCAGTTCTTC.

The chain has TRBV6-1 and TRBJ1-5; D ambiguous. Looked up from germline, CDR1 is MNHNS and CDR2 is SASEGT. Trimming removed 6 bases at V and 5 bases at J, with 8 bases between. The CDR3 length is 12 residues. The CDR3 is CASRERDQPQHF. CDR3 nucleotides: TGTGCCAGCAGAGAACGGGATCAGCCCCAGCATTTT.

This chain uses TRBV19 with TRBJ1-1; possible D gene TRBD1, 5 bases. Germline CDR1 and CDR2: LNHDA and SQIVND (reference sequence). The V gene lost 6 bases and the J gene lost 0 bases, with 14 bases spanning the gap. The CDR3 spans 15 residues. CDR3 nucleotides: TGTGCCAGTAGGGGACGAGCCCCATTGAACACTGAAGCTTTCTTT. Residues: CASRGRAPLNTEAFF.

V gene TRBV7-8 combines with J gene TRBJ1-6; D unclear. The ends were cut back, 2 bases at V and 9 bases at J, with 11 bases in the middle. Per the germline V gene, CDR1 is SGHVS and CDR2 is FQNEAQ. This CDR3 spans 14 amino acids. CDR3 nucleotides: TGTGCCAGCAGCTTAACCGGGTACGGTTCACCCCTCCACTTT. Its translation: CASSLTGYGSPLHF.

This sequence joins TRBV5-6 and TRBJ1-3; no definite D call. The CDR3 spans 16 residues. Germline V gene data show CDR1 as SGHDT and CDR2 as YYEEEE. The V and J ends lost 1 base and 0 bases respectively, with 11 bases between them. CDR3 DNA sequence: TGTGCCAGCAGCTTGTTGTCCGGTATCTCTGGAAACACCATATATTTT. Protein: CASSLLSGISGNTIYF.

J is TRBJ1-1 and V is TRBV2; D not certain. With 3 bases removed from V and 4 bases from J, the gap between germline ends came to 18 bases. Germline CDR1 reads SNHLY; CDR2 reads FYNNEI. The CDR3 is made up of 16 amino acids. The DNA of the CDR3 is TGTGCCAGCAGTGATGCGGGCACCCCGTTTGGCACTGAAGCTTTCTTT. This codes for CASSDAGTPFGTEAFF.

V is TRBV30 and J is TRBJ2-3, with D possibly being TRBD1 (6 bases). In germline, CDR1 is GTSNPN, CDR2 SVGIG (reference sequence). This CDR3 comprises 14 residues. V gave up 3 bases and J gave up 2 bases, with 12 bases separating them. DNA of the CDR3: TGTGCCTGGAGAGGGGGTAGTCCCACAGATACGCAGTATTTT. It is translated as CAWRGGSPTDTQYF.

The V call is TRBV7-2, the J call TRBJ2-1, with TRBD1 matching 11 bases. CDR1 is SGHTA and CDR2 is FQGNSA in the germline V gene. V was clipped by 1 base and J by 8 bases; unmatched bases: 4. This CDR3 comprises 15 residues. In DNA form, the CDR3 reads TGTGCCAGCAGCTTAGGGACAGGGGGCTTTTATGAGCAGTTCTTC. Residues: CASSLGTGGFYEQFF. The full variable domain, with the rest looked up from reference TRBV7-2 and TRBJ2-1, is GAGVSQSPSNKVTEKGKDVELRCDPISGHTALYWYRQSLGQGLEFLIYFQGNSAPDKSGLPSDRFSAERTGGSVSTLTIQRTQQEDSAVYLCASSLGTGGFYEQFFGPGTRLTVL.

This chain connects TRBV18 to TRBJ2-2; no definite D call. V lost 6 bases and J 3 bases, leaving 8 bases between the germline ends. The length of the CDR3 is 13 residues. The germline CDR1 and CDR2 sequences are KGHSH and LQKENI. The CDR3 region has the DNA TGTGCCAGCTCCCCCCAGGACACCGGGGAGCTGTTTTTT. This codes for CASSPQDTGELFF.

This chain connects TRBV19 to TRBJ2-2; a possible D gene is TRBD2 (6 bases). Germline loops: CDR1 LNHDA, CDR2 SQIVND (reference sequence). Trimming pared 11 bases from V and 6 bases from J, leaving 10 bases between. CDR3 size: 11 residues. CDR3 bases: TGTGCCGGAGGGGTGGCCGGGGAGCTGTTTTTT. Translation: CAGGVAGELFF.

The chain uses TRBV28 and TRBJ2-7, with D maybe TRBD1 (5 bases). The CDR3 is made up of 14 amino acids. Germline-derived CDR1 and CDR2 are MDHEN and SYDVKM. The V and J ends lost 7 bases and 4 bases respectively, with 17 bases between them. In DNA, the CDR3 is TGTGCCAGCACCACGTTAGGCTCAGGGTACGAGCAGTACTTC. Translation: CASTTLGSGYEQYF.

The chain employs TRBV6-5 and TRBJ2-5; D unresolved. The CDR3 consists of 14 residues. V was pared by 2 bases and J by 7 bases, with 14 bases between. The germline V gene encodes CDR1 MNHEY and CDR2 SVGAGI. In DNA, the CDR3 is TGTGCCAGCAGTTACGAATACGGGTCCGGGACCCAGTACTTC. It translates to CASSYEYGSGTQYF.

V gene TRBV15 combines with J gene TRBJ1-5, with D tentatively TRBD1 (5 bases). CDR3 length: 14 residues. V was cut by 3 bases and J by 3 bases, with 9 bases left in between. In germline, CDR1 is LNHNV, CDR2 YYDKDF (reference sequence). The CDR3 nucleotides are TGTGCCACCAGCAGGGGACGGCCCAATCAGCCCCAGCATTTT. Translated, it gives CATSRGRPNQPQHF.

V is TRBV5-1 and J is TRBJ2-6; perhaps TRBD2 as D (7 bases). CDR3 length: 17 amino acids. Trimming shortened V by 4 bases and J by 4 bases, and 18 bases separated the two germline ends. CDR1 is SGHRS, CDR2 YFSETQ, per germline. CDR3 nucleotides: TGCGCCAGCAGCAACGGACGGGGGGCGGAAGGGGCCAACGTCCTGACTTTC. Amino acid sequence: CASSNGRGAEGANVLTF.

This rearrangement joins TRBV30 to TRBJ2-7; D may be TRBD1 or TRBD2 (5 bases each). The CDR3 length is 11 residues. Trimming left V 8 bases short and J 6 bases short, with 14 bases between. Looked up from germline, CDR1 is GTSNPN and CDR2 is SVGIG (reference sequence). The CDR3 DNA reads TGTGCCAGAGGGGATTCATCCGAGCAGTACTTC. It translates to CARGDSSEQYF.

The chain is built from TRBV11-2 and TRBJ1-2; 10 bases match TRBD1. Unmatched junction bases numbered 3, after V lost 3 bases and J lost 2 bases. CDR1 is SGHAT, CDR2 FQNNGV, per germline. The CDR3 runs 15 residues. CDR3 in amino acids: CASSLTDRGNYGYTF. The CDR3 bases are TGTGCCAGCAGCTTGACGGACAGGGGGAACTATGGCTACACCTTC.